Following are 27 T cell receptor beta chains from one sample sequenced in a study of breast tumors, draining lymph nodes, adjacent tissues. TCRdb used MiXCR to reprocess the multiplex PCR reads, holding one entry per CDR3 protein. The sample holds 50,000 to 85,000 distinct CDR3 sequences, 40% to 45% seen once. Sequenced sample: breast tumor tissue. The receptors derive from a female donor with breast cancer. Some clones in this sample may be carry-over from other donors' samples.

This clonotype occurred many times. The gene calls are TRBV6-1 and TRBJ1-5; 7 positions agree with TRBD1. CDR3 length: 18 amino acids. From germline, CDR1 is MNHNS and CDR2 SASEGT. Germline trimming cut 5 bases from V and 0 bases from J; bases unmatched to any gene: 13. CDR3 sequence reads: CASSLHLPGQLSNQPQHF. CDR3 bases: TGTGCCAGCAGTCTACATCTCCCGGGACAGCTTAGCAATCAGCCCCAGCATTTT.

This clonotype has a handful of counts. An end of the junction does not agree with germline; a read error may underlie this. The chain is built from TRBV12-3 or TRBV12-4 and TRBJ2-5; D ambiguous. This CDR3 has 16 amino acids. The CDR3 is CASSFGLTRAQETQCF. The CDR3, as DNA: TGTGCCAGCAGTTTCGGTCTGACCCGAGCACAAGAGACCCAGTGCTTC.

This clonotype came up a few times. A read error may explain this, as a much larger clone is one base away. The chain employs TRBV6-7 and TRBJ1-2, with D possibly being TRBD1 (6 bases). TRBV6-7 is labeled an ORF, and its function is uncertain. V lost 5 bases to trimming and J lost 4 bases, with 20 bases between them. The CDR3 runs 16 residues. CDR3 sequence reads: CASSHWRGDLLYGYTF. The DNA of the CDR3 is TGTGCCAGCAGTCACTGGAGGGGGGACCTGCTCTATGGCTACACCTTC.

The sample holds many counts of this clonotype. The chain links TRBV5-4 to TRBJ2-5; 8 bases agree with TRBD2. The CDR3 loop spans 17 amino acids. Germline CDR1 SGHNT, CDR2 YYREEE (reference sequence). V lost 0 bases and J lost 1; bases outside the gene matches: 8. Here the CDR3 DNA reads TGTGCCAGCAGCTTGGTGCTTAGCGGGGACCTCCAAGAGACCCAGTACTTC. Protein: CASSLVLSGDLQETQYF.

CDR3 bases: TGTGCCAGCAGCCACCCCGGGGAGCTGTTTTTT. This codes for CASSHPGELFF. The gene calls are TRBV7-9 and TRBJ2-2; D remains ambiguous. Germline V CDR1 and CDR2: SEHNR, FQNEAQ (reference sequence). This CDR3 has 11 residues. Deletions cut 5 bases from V and 6 bases from J, with 4 bases between.

This clonotype was counted at least ten times. CDR3 coding DNA: TGCGCCAGCAGCTTGGTTCGGACTAGCGCCGATGAGCAGTTCTTC. Protein sequence: CASSLVRTSADEQFF. The chain carries TRBV5-1 and TRBJ2-1; the match to TRBD2 covers 9 bases. The CDR3 consists of 15 residues. Losses at the gene ends were 0 bases for V and 8 bases for J; bases not matched to a gene: 6. CDR1 and CDR2 from the germline V gene are SGHRS and YFSETQ.

This clonotype was recorded many times. The rearrangement links TRBV5-5 to TRBJ2-5; the match to TRBD2 covers 13 bases. CDR1 is SGHKS, CDR2 YYEKEE, per germline (reference sequence). The CDR3 is 18 residues long. Germline trimming cut 0 bases from V and 2 bases from J; bases unmatched to any gene: 7. CDR3 sequence: CASSLGGGLAGRQETQYF. The DNA of the CDR3 is TGTGCCAGCAGCTTGGGTGGGGGACTAGCGGGGAGGCAAGAGACCCAGTACTTC.

There are many counts of this clonotype. This rearrangement joins TRBV4-1 to TRBJ2-7, with D tentatively TRBD2 (7 bases). The CDR3 extends over 16 amino acids. In germline, CDR1 is MGHRA, CDR2 YSYEKL. Trimming removed 0 bases at V and 2 bases at J, with 14 bases between. CDR3 residues: CASSQEERGATYEQYF. In nucleotides, the CDR3 is TGCGCCAGCAGCCAAGAGGAACGGGGGGCTACCTACGAGCAGTACTTC.

The table lists this clonotype with a few counts. The rearrangement joins TRBV3-1 to TRBJ1-2; D uncertain. The V end was cut by 2 bases, the J end by 8 bases, with 15 bases between. CDR1 and CDR2 from the germline V gene are LGHDT and YNNKEL (reference sequence). The CDR3 runs 14 residues. Here the CDR3 DNA reads TGTGCCAGCAGCCAACCGGGATCCACCGGGGGCTACACCTTC. It yields the protein CASSQPGSTGGYTF.

For this clonotype: A much bigger clone sits one base away, suggesting this may be a read error. The chain uses TRBV4-1 and TRBJ1-2; no clear D gene. V was trimmed by 0 bases and J by 6 bases, leaving 11 bases between them. CDR3 size: 14 residues. The germline gives CDR1 MGHRA, CDR2 YSYEKL. This CDR3 reads CASSQDRGKDGYTF. CDR3 in DNA: TGCGCCAGCAGCCAAGATCGAGGGAAGGATGGCTACACCTTC.

This clonotype was found a few times. A much larger clone lies a single base off, so this may be a read error. The chain carries TRBV5-1 and TRBJ2-7; TRBD2 aligns across 9 bases. Germline-derived CDR1 and CDR2 are SGHRS and YFSETQ. The CDR3 runs to 16 residues. The trim removed 0 bases at V and 5 bases at J, leaving 9 bases unmatched. This CDR3 reads CASSLEPTSGYHEQYF. The CDR3 DNA reads as TGCGCCAGCAGCTTGGAACCGACTAGCGGCTACCACGAGCAGTACTTC.

The rearrangement joins TRBV7-2 to TRBJ1-5; 10 bases align to TRBD1. Germline assignment: CDR1 SGHTA and CDR2 FQGNSA. The V segment lost 2 bases and the J segment 5 bases; nucleotides outside the gene matches: 9. The CDR3 is made up of 17 amino acids. In DNA form, the CDR3 reads TGTGCCAGCAGCTTACGGACTGGACAGGGGGGGCATCAGCCCCAGCATTTT. Its translation: CASSLRTGQGGHQPQHF.

In the case of this clonotype: At one end the junction does not follow the germline gene, possibly because of a read error. The chain joins TRBV20-1 to TRBJ2-1, with a tentative D call TRBD2 (6 bases). In germline, CDR1 is DFQATT, CDR2 SNEGSKA (reference sequence). CDR3 length equals 14 residues. The CDR3 region has the DNA TGCAGGGCTAGGCGGGACGGAGGCTACACTGAGCAGTTCTTC. It translates to CRARRDGGYTEQFF.

This clonotype was counted ten times or more. V is TRBV6-6 and J is TRBJ2-3; D perhaps matches TRBD2 (6 bases). Deletions cut 2 bases from V and 0 bases from J, with 9 bases between. Germline V lookup: CDR1 MNHNY, CDR2 SVGAGI (reference sequence). The CDR3 is 15 residues long. The CDR3 coding sequence is TGTGCCAGCAGTTACAACCGGGGGAGCACAGATACGCAGTATTTT. Protein product: CASSYNRGSTDTQYF.

This clonotype was counted ten times or more. The CDR3 is CASSISGRAYSEQYF. CDR3 in DNA: TGTGCCAGCAGCATTAGCGGGAGGGCTTATTCCGAGCAGTACTTC. The rearrangement joins TRBV7-8 to TRBJ2-7; 11 bases are shared with TRBD2. The CDR3 has 15 amino acids. Germline CDR1 reads SGHVS; CDR2 reads FQNEAQ. The trim removed 5 bases at V and 6 bases at J, leaving 9 bases unmatched. Full variable domain (missing parts from reference TRBV7-8 and TRBJ2-7): GAGVSQSPRYKVAKRGQDVALRCDPISGHVSLFWYQQALGQGPEFLTYFQNEAQLDKSGLPSDRFFAERPEGSVSTLKIQRTQQEDSAVYLCASSISGRAYSEQYFGPGTRLTVT.

This clonotype showed up many times. The genes are TRBV14 and TRBJ2-7; D might be TRBD2 (5 bases). Trimming shortened V by 1 base and J by 9 bases, and 10 bases separated the two germline ends. Germline loops: CDR1 SGHDN, CDR2 FVKESK. The CDR3 length is 12 residues. CDR3 DNA: TGTGCCAGCAGCCAAGGGATACTAGGGCAGTACTTC. Translating it yields CASSQGILGQYF.

As for this clonotype: The limits of the CDR3 on the DNA are not certain, so only TCRdb's listed CDR3 is given. V is TRBV29-1 and J is TRBJ2-2; TRBD1, the table's D call, lacks a check against the DNA. Per germline, CDR1 SQVTM and CDR2 ANQGSEA. Ends included, the CDR3 has 23 residues. CDR3 sequence: CSGKGGNGYTFGSGTRLTGELFF.

This clonotype was observed once. The chain is built from TRBV19 and TRBJ2-5, with TRBD2 matching over 12 bases. Germline trimming cut 3 bases from V and 2 bases from J; bases unmatched to any gene: 10. The CDR3 loop spans 18 amino acids. The germline V gene has CDR1 LNHDA and CDR2 SQIVND (reference sequence). The CDR3 DNA follows: TGTGCCAGTAGTATGAGGACTAGCGGGGAGCCCGATCAAGAGACCCAGTACTTC. It codes for CASSMRTSGEPDQETQYF.

This clonotype was seen at least ten times. The V and J genes are TRBV5-6 and TRBJ2-5; TRBD2 aligns across 13 bases. Germline trimming cut 3 bases from V and 2 bases from J; bases unmatched to any gene: 4. The CDR3 is 16 residues long. The V gene's germline CDR1 is SGHDT and CDR2 YYEEEE. The CDR3 spells CASSWRLAGGQETQYF. The CDR3 DNA follows: TGTGCCAGCAGCTGGAGACTAGCGGGGGGACAAGAGACCCAGTACTTC.

This chain connects TRBV7-9 to TRBJ1-4; D is undetermined. This CDR3 has 17 residues. Germline CDR1 and CDR2: SEHNR and FQNEAQ (reference sequence). V lost 0 bases and J lost 5, with 16 bases in between. This CDR3 is CASSLAGMEGDNEKLFF. CDR3 sequence (DNA): TGTGCCAGCAGCTTAGCGGGTATGGAAGGAGACAATGAAAAACTGTTTTTT. The complete variable domain, with remaining parts taken from reference TRBV7-9 and TRBJ1-4, reads DTGVSQNPRHKITKRGQNVTFRCDPISEHNRLYWYRQTLGQGPEFLTYFQNEAQLEKSRLLSDRFSAERPKGSFSTLEIQRTEQGDSAMYLCASSLAGMEGDNEKLFFGSGTQLSVL.

As regards this clonotype: With a much larger clone just one base away, this may be a read error. The conserved phenylalanine or tryptophan is not found at the CDR3 terminus, so this likely reflects a read error. The rearrangement links TRBV19 to TRBJ2-1, with D uncertain. CDR1 LNHDA and CDR2 SQIVND come from the germline V gene (reference sequence). Trimming shortened V by 8 bases and J by 3 bases, and 17 bases separated the two germline ends. The CDR3 spans 15 residues. Here the CDR3 DNA reads TGTGCCAGTCATCCGGACGGATTAAACTACAATGAGCAGTTCGTC. This translates into CASHPDGLNYNEQFV.

Remarks on this clonotype: The CDR3 does not close with the conserved phenylalanine or tryptophan, likely indicating a read error. The DNA is omitted, as the CDR3 cannot be located on it reliably, and the CDR3 follows TCRdb's listing. The gene calls are TRBV7-9 and TRBJ1-2; the table's D call of TRBD1 was not tested on the DNA. Germline V gene sequence: CDR1 SEHNR, CDR2 FQNEAQ (reference sequence). The CDR3 region is 14 residues in length, termini included. CDR3 protein: CASSLGGTDYGCTL.

This clonotype has more than one count but fewer than ten. The chain has TRBV9 and TRBJ1-3; tentatively, D is TRBD1 (5 bases). This CDR3 is 16 amino acids long. Germline CDR1 is SGDLS and CDR2 is YYNGEE. Trimming took 3 bases from V and 1 from J, leaving 14 bases between them. As DNA, the CDR3 is TGTGCCAGCAGCGAGTCCACGGGGGATTCTGGAAACACCATATATTTT. Its translation: CASSESTGDSGNTIYF.

This clonotype was recorded many times. V is TRBV9 and J is TRBJ1-2; a weak D match, TRBD1 (5 bases). Germline assignment: CDR1 SGDLS and CDR2 YYNGEE. Deletions cut 4 bases from V and 4 bases from J, with 14 bases between. The CDR3 covers 14 residues. In DNA form, the CDR3 reads TGTGCCAGCAGCCTGACGTGGGGGTCCTATGGCTACACCTTC. Residues: CASSLTWGSYGYTF.

This clonotype was seen at least ten times. The V and J genes are TRBV5-5 and TRBJ2-7; 7 bases agree with TRBD1. The CDR3 consists of 13 residues. V was clipped by 7 bases and J by 5 bases; unmatched bases: 9. Germline CDR1 and CDR2: SGHKS and YYEKEE (reference sequence). The CDR3 bases are TGTGCCAGCCGGGTGACAGGGAGCGACGAGCAGTACTTC. Amino acids: CASRVTGSDEQYF.

The gene calls are TRBV20-1 and TRBJ2-7; 8 bases agree with TRBD2. Germline V lookup: CDR1 DFQATT, CDR2 SNEGSKA (reference sequence). This CDR3 is built from 13 residues. Germline trimming cut 3 bases from V and 0 bases from J; bases unmatched to any gene: 1. The CDR3 nucleotides are TGCAGTGCTAGCGGGGGGGCCTCCTACGAGCAGTACTTC. Its protein product is CSASGGASYEQYF.

This clonotype was found a few times. This clone may be a read error of a much larger clone one base away. The chain is built from TRBV3-1 and TRBJ2-5, with D possibly TRBD2 on 6 matching bases. This CDR3 has 13 amino acids. The germline V gene encodes CDR1 LGHDT and CDR2 YNNKEL (reference sequence). CDR3 sequence: CASSRSGQEAQYF. The CDR3 DNA reads TGTGCCAGCAGCCGTAGCGGCCAAGAGGCCCAGTACTTC.